The clone carrying this T cell receptor (beta chain) was detected only a few times. Localized lung adenocarcinoma, a non-small cell lung cancer, affected the donors. This entry belongs to a study of CD4 and CD8 cells across lung adenocarcinoma regions. TCRdb processed the PCR reads anew with MiXCR; each CDR3 protein has one entry. This sample has fewer than 11,000 distinct CDR3 sequences, with 35% to 55% found just once. CDR3 length: 16 residues. V lost 3 bases to trimming and J lost 5 bases, with 16 bases between them. Germline CDR1 SGHVS, CDR2 FNYEAQ. The source material was CD8+ T cells from the margin of a lung tumor. This TCR was sampled from a male donor with lung adenocarcinoma. The CD4 and CD8 labels of this study may be unreliable. The chain combines TRBV7-6 with TRBJ2-2; weak D call: TRBD2 (5 bases). CDR3 DNA sequence: TGTGCCAGCAGCTTGATGGGGAGACACTCAACCGGGGAGCTGTTTTTT. It yields the protein CASSLMGRHSTGELFF.